What follows describes a single T cell receptor (beta chain). Its specificity is unknown. Trimming left V 1 base short and J 2 bases short, with 8 bases between. From germline, CDR1 is SGHVS and CDR2 FQNEAQ. This CDR3 is built from 15 residues. The entry originates in a study of a mutant IDH1 vaccine in newly diagnosed glioma. Stated time point: week 23, last vaccination. Each vaccine dose was 300 ug of mutant IDH1 20-mer peptide, with topical imiquimod. The table came from immunoSEQ multiplex PCR; TCRdb's copy has only in-frame clones and leaves some out. The sample lists approximately 37,000 clones; approximately 76% were seen once.

The gene calls are TRBV7-8 and TRBJ1-4; maybe TRBD1 (5 bases). The sequence came from a man aged 50-59 years with glioma. Sequenced here: PBMCs, sampled from a glioma patient whose treatment included an IDH1 peptide vaccine. The CDR3 DNA is TGTGCCAGCAGCTTAGGGGGGAGGACTAATGAAAAACTGTTTTTT. Protein: CASSLGGRTNEKLFF.